The sequence of this T cell receptor beta chain was determined in a study of blood T cell repertoires in COVID-19. Study-level information: Acute and convalescent COVID-19 specimens originated in the United States, Italy and Spain. Nucleic acid was either cDNA or gDNA, and it came from T cells, B-cell-depleted T cells, or PBMCs.

In the original workflow: Amplification of reference gene primers was used by the study to estimate nucleated cell counts. Clones were read by immunoSEQ multiplex PCR, and TCRdb kept only the in-frame ones, dropping some. V, J and clone size are those of that table, while D and trimming were read from the DNA. In the table there are tens of thousands of clones, roughly 88% of which are singletons. The CDR3 extends over 13 amino acids. Germline lookup yields CDR1 MDHEN and CDR2 SYDVKM. V lost 6 bases and J lost 4; bases outside the gene matches: 5. Sequenced sample: peripheral blood. The source of this sequence is a man in his sixties with acute or convalescent COVID-19. The J gene is TRBJ1-1, the V gene TRBV28; TRBD1 aligns across 7 bases. CDR3 residues: CASRERQGTEAFF. The CDR3 nucleotides are TGTGCCAGCAGGGAACGACAGGGCACTGAAGCTTTCTTT.